This T cell receptor beta chain was profiled in a study of T cells in tumors after PD-1 blockade. The overall study: Treatment was either pembrolizumab 200 mg every 3 weeks or cemiplimab 350 mg every 2 weeks. Daily vismodegib 150 mg continued in a subset of anti-PD-1-treated patients.

CDR3 size: 13 residues. TCRdb's copy holds only in-frame clones and misses some; the assay was immunoSEQ multiplex PCR. In the table there are tens of thousands of clones, 74% of which are singletons. In regard to this clone: The antigen remains unidentified.

Study findings and constraints: Blood contained about 38% of the tumor's TCR clonotypes.

The receptor comes from a human donor with basal cell carcinoma. The rearrangement links TRBV21-1 to TRBJ2-4; the D call in the table, TRBD1, was not verified against the DNA. TRBV21-1 is classified as a pseudogene. This specimen was PBMCs, taken after anti-PD-1 treatment. The chain's CDR3 is CASSKGLKNIQYF. DNA for the CDR3: TGTGCCAGCAGCAAGGGCCTCAAAAACATTCAGTACTTC.